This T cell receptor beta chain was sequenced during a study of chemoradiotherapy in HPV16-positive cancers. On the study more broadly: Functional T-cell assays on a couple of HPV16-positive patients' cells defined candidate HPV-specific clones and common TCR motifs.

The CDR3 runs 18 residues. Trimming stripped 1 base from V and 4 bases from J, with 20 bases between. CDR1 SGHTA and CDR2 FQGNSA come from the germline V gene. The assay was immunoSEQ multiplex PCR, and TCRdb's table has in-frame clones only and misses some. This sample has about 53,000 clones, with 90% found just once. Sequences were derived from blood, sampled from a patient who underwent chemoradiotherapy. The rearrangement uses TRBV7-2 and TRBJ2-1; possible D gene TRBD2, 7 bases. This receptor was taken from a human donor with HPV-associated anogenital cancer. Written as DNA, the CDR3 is TGTGCCAGCAGCTTAGGCCCATTAAGGGGGGGCCAATACAATGAGCAGTTCTTC. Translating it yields CASSLGPLRGGQYNEQFF.